In its sample, the clone carrying this T cell receptor (beta chain) was seen a few times. A J-beta primer mix and a sample-barcoded 5' primer were used in a second PCR of roughly 7 to 12 cycles. Template switching added a 12-random-nucleotide identifier to every cDNA molecule. MiXCR, applied by TCRdb to the 5' RACE reads, yields one record per CDR3 protein. The sample contains 780,000 or so distinct CDR3 sequences, approximately 53% of which appear only once. These data belong to a study of blood T cells in healthy people across ages. Germline CDR1 is DFQATT and CDR2 is SNEGSKA (reference sequence). The V end lost 5 bases, the J end lost 0 bases, and 8 bases lay between the germline ends. CDR3 length: 13 residues.

The rearrangement joins TRBV20-1 to TRBJ2-4; no definite D call. This receptor was identified in a man aged 35 to 55 in good health. The sample was blood. CDR3 bases: TGCAGTGCTGCTATGGTAGCCAAAAACATTCAGTACTTC. The encoded protein is CSAAMVAKNIQYF.